The 10 T cell receptor beta chains below come from one sample, sequenced in a study of Ad26.COV2.S vaccination and SARS-CoV-2 variants. This sample's treatment: roughly 18 received Ad26.COV2.S at low or high dose, single or two shots; several received placebo; per-sample allocation not given. Day 63 following the first vaccine or placebo injection was when the samples were taken. The assay was immunoSEQ multiplex PCR, and TCRdb's table has in-frame clones only and misses some. The top ten hold approximately 2.1% of the sample, which has some 340,000 clones, over 80% seen once. The sequenced sample was peripheral blood, obtained in a trial of Ad26.COV2.S vaccine versus placebo. These receptors all stem from a person between 18 and 65 years old who received the Ad26.COV2.S COVID-19 vaccine or a placebo.

The gene calls are TRBV5-1 and TRBJ2-7; tentative D call: TRBD2 (5 bases). The V gene's germline CDR1 is SGHRS and CDR2 YFSETQ. V was pared by 5 bases and J by 3 bases, with 9 bases between. This CDR3 is 12 amino acids long. CDR3 protein: CASSSRGYEQYF. CDR3 nucleotide sequence: TGCGCCAGCAGTAGCCGGGGCTACGAGCAGTACTTC.

The chain joins TRBV28 to TRBJ2-1; TRBD2 agrees at 12 bases. Germline V gene lookup returns CDR1 MDHEN and CDR2 SYDVKM. The ends lost 5 bases at V and 0 bases at J; junction bases unmatched: 11. The CDR3 covers 19 residues. CDR3 residues: CASSPSGLAGIDSYNEQFF. The CDR3 DNA reads TGTGCCAGCAGTCCGTCTGGACTAGCGGGGATAGACTCCTACAATGAGCAGTTCTTC.

This clone was observed a single time. The chain links TRBV5-4 to TRBJ1-2; D unresolved. This CDR3 region has 14 residues. Germline V gene data show CDR1 as SGHNT and CDR2 as YYREEE (reference sequence). V lost 0 bases to trimming and J lost 8 bases, with 14 bases between them. CDR3 DNA: TGTGCCAGCAGCTTGGCCGTCGAAGAAGGGGGCTACACCTTC. Residues: CASSLAVEEGGYTF.

V is TRBV5-1 and J is TRBJ2-5; the D call may be TRBD1 or TRBD2 (5 bases each). The length of the CDR3 is 15 residues. In germline, CDR1 is SGHRS, CDR2 YFSETQ. Trimming shortened V by 4 bases and J by 3 bases, and 16 bases separated the two germline ends. CDR3 region: CASSVVGTNEETQYF. The CDR3 coding sequence is TGCGCCAGCAGCGTTGTAGGGACGAACGAAGAGACCCAGTACTTC.

The chain links TRBV3-1 (or the pseudogene TRBV3-2) to TRBJ2-6, with TRBD1 matching 11 bases. The CDR3 totals 19 residues. CDR1 is LGHDT and CDR2 is YNNKEL in the germline V gene (reference sequence). V shed 2 bases and J 3 bases; nucleotides not matched to a gene: 9. CDR3 protein: CASSQFRDRGIGGANVLTF. DNA for the CDR3: TGTGCCAGCAGCCAATTCCGGGACAGGGGGATAGGTGGGGCCAACGTCCTGACTTTC.

The V gene is TRBV2, the J gene TRBJ1-4; 7 positions agree with TRBD1. CDR3 length: 15 amino acids. The germline gives CDR1 SNHLY, CDR2 FYNNEI. The trim removed 9 bases at V and 2 bases at J, leaving 9 bases unmatched. The CDR3 spells CASQKEGATNEKLFF. The CDR3 region has the DNA TGTGCCAGTCAGAAAGAGGGGGCTACTAATGAAAAACTGTTTTTT.

In this sample, this clone turned up a few times. This sequence joins TRBV19 and TRBJ1-2, with TRBD1 as a possible D gene (5 bases). The germline V and J ends were trimmed by 7 bases and 3 bases, with 18 bases remaining between them. The germline gives CDR1 LNHDA, CDR2 SQIVND (reference sequence). CDR3 length: 15 amino acids. The CDR3 reads CASTPTFRVDYGYTF. Written as DNA, the CDR3 is TGTGCCAGTACCCCAACCTTCAGGGTCGACTATGGCTACACCTTC.

For this clone: As the CDR3 is not closed by the conserved phenylalanine or tryptophan, this likely results from a read error. It is unclear where the CDR3 begins or ends on the DNA, so no DNA is shown, and the CDR3 is as TCRdb lists it. The chain combines TRBV2 with TRBJ1-1; the table names TRBD1, a call not compared with the DNA. CDR1 and CDR2 (germline): SNHLY, FYNNEI. The length of the CDR3 is 14 amino acids, counting both ends. The CDR3 protein is CASSPTGDSRPRFP.

This chain links TRBV4-1 with TRBJ2-1; D remains unclear. CDR1 and CDR2 (germline): MGHRA, YSYEKL. This CDR3 is built from 11 residues. The V gene lost 8 bases and the J gene lost 6 bases, with 8 bases spanning the gap. CDR3 sequence reads: CASAGINEQFF. In DNA form, the CDR3 reads TGCGCCAGCGCTGGGATCAATGAGCAGTTCTTC.

This chain joins TRBV11-2 and TRBJ2-3, with D uncertain. The ends were cut back, 4 bases at V and 8 bases at J, with 13 bases in the middle. In germline, CDR1 is SGHAT, CDR2 FQNNGV. CDR3 length equals 13 residues. DNA for the CDR3: TGTGCCAGCAGCTCCACCTCCCACATTACGCAGTATTTT. Translation: CASSSTSHITQYF. Together with reference TRBV11-2 and TRBJ2-3, the CDR3 gives the full variable domain: EAGVAQSPRYKIIEKRQSVAFWCNPISGHATLYWYQQILGQGPKLLIQFQNNGVVDDSQLPKDRFSAERLKGVDSTLKIQPAKLEDSAVYLCASSSTSHITQYFGPGTRLTVL.